This TCR beta chain stems from a study of blood T cell repertoires in COVID-19 (TCRdb year 2020). Study-level background: Samples covering the acute and convalescent phases of COVID-19 were provided by collaborators in the United States, Italy and Spain. The prospective study material was composed of cDNA or gDNA derived from T cells, B-cell-depleted T cells, or PBMCs. Subjects who had been exposed to COVID-19, were actively infected with it, or had recovered from it provided the deeply sampled blood TCRbeta repertoires that made up the dataset. The repertoires were made available in a free public database intended to serve as a resource for research on the immune response to SARS-CoV-2. Samples came from the ongoing ImmuneRACE study (first 160 participants) plus 1,254 subjects from 6 global collaborators. A de-identified subject ID, COVID-19 status, age in years and sex were almost always included in the sample metadata. Where available, HLA class I and class II types were obtained from metadata supplied by the sample provider rather than from assay-based typing. Here is what the overall study found, with its caveats: How much clinical and demographic metadata was included differed by source and by participant, and the metadata was provided uncurated.

A note on this clone: What antigen it recognizes has not been identified. No quality values exist for individual bases; no much larger clone is one base distant.

Reading the germline V gene gives CDR1 SQVTM and CDR2 ANQGSEA. Taken from cysteine to phenylalanine, the CDR3 has 13 residues. The only DNA kept is the CDR3, 39 bases in frame from the first base. Trimming at the junction amounts to 0 bases on V and 10 bases on J, and the germline ends lie 15 bases apart. The immunoSEQ Assay, a bias-controlled multiplex PCR, was used to amplify TCRbeta CDR3 regions from genomic DNA. Regarding the original processing steps: Within the assay, amplification of reference gene primers was used to estimate how many nucleated cells each sample contained. To quantify the absolute abundance of each unique TCRbeta CDR3 rearrangement, sequence reads were collapsed and filtered. For each sample, productive Simpson clonality was calculated as the square root of Simpson's diversity index across productive rearrangements. This is the immuneACCESS table as TCRdb keeps it, with only in-frame sequences that have V and J called. A part of the clones is gone; compared with another copy, unresolved V genes explain less than half, and the rest is unexplained. The D gene and trimming were derived from the DNA, and the V and J assignments and clone size from that table. The sample data list tens of thousands of clones, and 86% of these were observed just once. The ten largest clones add up to approximately 16% of the sample.

The collaborating institutions used their own protocols to collect whole blood in K2EDTA tubes. For TCRbeta analysis, collaborators shipped samples in one of three forms: frozen whole blood, isolated PBMCs, or DNA extracted from either of those sample types. The chain employs TRBV29-1 and TRBJ1-2; the D region possibly corresponds to TRBD1 (6 bases align). Sequenced: peripheral blood. The TCR originated in a man aged 55 to 69 with active or convalescent COVID-19. The CDR3 has the sequence CSVEEPGTNNYTF. The DNA is as follows: TGCAGCGTTGAAGAGCCCGGGACAAACAACTACACCTTC.